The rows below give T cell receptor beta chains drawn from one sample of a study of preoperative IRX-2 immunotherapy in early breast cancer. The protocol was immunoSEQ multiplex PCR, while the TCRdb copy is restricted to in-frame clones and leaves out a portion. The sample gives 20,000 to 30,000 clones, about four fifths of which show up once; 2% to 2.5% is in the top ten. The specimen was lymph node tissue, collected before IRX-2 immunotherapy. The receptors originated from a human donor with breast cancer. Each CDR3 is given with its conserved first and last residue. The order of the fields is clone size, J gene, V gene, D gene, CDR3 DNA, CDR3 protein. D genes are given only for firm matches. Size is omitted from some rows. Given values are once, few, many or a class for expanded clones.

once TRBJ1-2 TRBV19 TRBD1 TGTGCCAGTAGTATAGGCCCGACAGGGCGAGGCTACACCTTC CASSIGPTGRGYTF
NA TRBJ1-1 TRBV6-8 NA TGTGCCATCAGTGGTACTCCAGGAAACACTGAAGCTTTCTTT CAISGTPGNTEAFF
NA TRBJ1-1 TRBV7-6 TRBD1 TGTGCCAGCAGCTTAATCAGGGGGGGGACTGAAGCTTTCTTT CASSLIRGGTEAFF
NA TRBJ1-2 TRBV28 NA TGTGCCAGCAGCCAAACAGGAAACTATGGCTACACCTTC CASSQTGNYGYTF
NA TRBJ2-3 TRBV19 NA TGTGCCAGTAGTCTGGGGGGCGTCGCAGATACGCAGTATTTT CASSLGGVADTQYF
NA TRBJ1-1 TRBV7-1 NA TGTGCCAGCAGCCGCGCTCTGAACACTGAAGCTTTCTTT CASSRALNTEAFF
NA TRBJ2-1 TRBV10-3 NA TGTGCCATCAGTGAGAGCAGGACGTACAATGAGCAGTTCTTC CAISESRTYNEQFF
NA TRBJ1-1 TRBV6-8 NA TGTGCCAGCAGTTTTGGGGGGCGCGGCACTGAAGCTTTCTTT CASSFGGRGTEAFF
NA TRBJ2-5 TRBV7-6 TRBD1 TGTGCCAGCAGCTTAGAGCCAGGGGGCATGGAGACCCAGTACTTC CASSLEPGGMETQYF
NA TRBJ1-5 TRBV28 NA TGTGCCAGCAGTTCGCGGGTTGGTGATTTGGGAGGGGGTCAGCCCCAGCATTTT CASSSRVGDLGGGQPQHF
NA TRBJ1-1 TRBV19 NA TGTGCCAGTAGTATGGGGCGAAACACTGAAGCTTTCTTT CASSMGRNTEAFF
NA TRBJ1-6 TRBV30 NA TGTGCCTGGAGTCCAACTCCGATATTGGGAGCTTTAAATTCACCCCTCCACTTT CAWSPTPILGALNSPLHF
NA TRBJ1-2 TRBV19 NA TGTGCCAGCGGACAGAACTATGGCTACACCTTC CASGQNYGYTF
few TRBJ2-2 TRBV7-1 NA TGTGCCAGCACCTCCTCGGGGGCCGGGGAGCTGTTTTTT CASTSSGAGELFF
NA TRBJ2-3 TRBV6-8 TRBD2 TGTGCCAGCTTTTCCGGGACTAGCATCGCTACGCAGTATTTT CASFSGTSIATQYF
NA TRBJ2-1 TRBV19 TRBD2 TGTGCCAGTAGAAGACTAGCGGGGCGATCAAGCTCCTACAATGAGCAGTTCTTC CASRRLAGRSSSYNEQFF
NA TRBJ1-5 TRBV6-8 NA TGTGCCAGCAGAGACCGGGCCACCCAGCCCCAGCATTTT CASRDRATQPQHF
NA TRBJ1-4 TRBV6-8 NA TGTGCCAGCAGCCCGAACAAGGACATATCGGAAAAACTGTTTTTT CASSPNKDISEKLFF
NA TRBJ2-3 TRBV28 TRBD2 TGTGCCAGCAGTCCTACTAGCGGGGAGGACACAGATACGCAGTATTTT CASSPTSGEDTDTQYF
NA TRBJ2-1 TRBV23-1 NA TGCGCCAGCAGCTTGAGGGGGATAGTTGAGCAGTTCTTC CASSLRGIVEQFF
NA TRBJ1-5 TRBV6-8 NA TGTGCCAGCAGGGTCCACCAGGGGAGTAGCAATCAGCCCCAGCATTTT CASRVHQGSSNQPQHF
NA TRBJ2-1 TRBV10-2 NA TGCGCCAGCAGTGAGTCGGGGGCCGGCGAGCAGTTCTTC CASSESGAGEQFF
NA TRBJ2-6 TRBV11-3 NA TGTGCCAGCAGCTTGCCTAGTACCTCTGGGGCCAACGTCCTGACTTTC CASSLPSTSGANVLTF
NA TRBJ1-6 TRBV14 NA TGTGCCAGCAGCCAGCAGGGGCTTCTTTCACCCCTCCACTTT CASSQQGLLSPLHF
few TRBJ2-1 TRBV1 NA TGCGCCAGCAGCCAAGATCAGGACCTATACAATGAGCAGTTCTTC CASSQDQDLYNEQFF
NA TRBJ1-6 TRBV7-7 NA TGTGCCAGCAGCCCACAGGGAGGGACCTATAATTCACCCCTCCACTTT CASSPQGGTYNSPLHF
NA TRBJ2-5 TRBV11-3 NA TGTGCCAGCAGCGTTGGGGCAGGGCCGGAGACCCAGTACTTC CASSVGAGPETQYF
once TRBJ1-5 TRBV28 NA TGTGCCAGCAGTTCGGGGCTCAATCAGCCCCAGCATTTT CASSSGLNQPQHF
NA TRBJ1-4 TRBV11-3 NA TGTGCCAGCAGCCGGACGACCGGGACTAATGAAAAACTGTTTTTT CASSRTTGTNEKLFF
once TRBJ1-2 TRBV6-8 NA TGTGCCAGCGACCAGGGGACATCCCTTGGCTACACCTTC CASDQGTSLGYTF
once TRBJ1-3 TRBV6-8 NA TGTGCCAGCAGCGCTTCACCAGGGGAAGGAAACACCATATATTTT CASSASPGEGNTIYF
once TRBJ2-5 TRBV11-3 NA TGTGCCAGCAGCCGAGCTGGACAGCAAGAGACCCAGTACTTC CASSRAGQQETQYF
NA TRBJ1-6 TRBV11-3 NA TGTGCCAGCAGCTTACCCCCTGGGCGGTCCTATAATTCACCCCTCCACTTT CASSLPPGRSYNSPLHF
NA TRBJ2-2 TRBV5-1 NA TGCGCCAGCAGCTTGGCCGCCGACAGGTACACCGGGGAGCTGTTTTTT CASSLAADRYTGELFF
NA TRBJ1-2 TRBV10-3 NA TGTGCCATCAGTGAGTCGAATGGGGCCCCGAACTATGGCTACACCTTC CAISESNGAPNYGYTF
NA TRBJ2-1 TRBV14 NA TGTGCCAGCAGCCAATCCCTTGGTGAGCAGTTCTTC CASSQSLGEQFF
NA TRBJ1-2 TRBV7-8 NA TGTGCCAGCAGCTTAGATCTCGGTTATGGCTACACCTTC CASSLDLGYGYTF
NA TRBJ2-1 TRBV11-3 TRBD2 TGTGCCAGCAGCTTAGTTATCGGGGGGGCCTACAATGAGCAGTTCTTC CASSLVIGGAYNEQFF
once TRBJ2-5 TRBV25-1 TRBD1 TGTGCCAGCAGTGACTCATATAAACAGGGGAGAGAGACCCAGTACTTC CASSDSYKQGRETQYF
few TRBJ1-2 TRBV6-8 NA TGTGCCAGCAGTTACTTACAAGTCGGTGGCTACACCTTC CASSYLQVGGYTF
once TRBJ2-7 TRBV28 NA TGTGCCAGCAGTACCCCGACAGAACCAAGGGGCGAGCAGTACTTC CASSTPTEPRGEQYF
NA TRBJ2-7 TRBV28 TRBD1 TGTGCCAGCAGTTCAGGGACAGGGGTCGACGAGCAGTACTTC CASSSGTGVDEQYF
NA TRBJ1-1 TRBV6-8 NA TGTGCCAGCAGTTACTCGTGGACGGTGAACACTGAAGCTTTCTTT CASSYSWTVNTEAFF
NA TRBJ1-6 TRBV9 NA TGTGCCAGCAGCGGGGGTTTAGGGTCACCCCTCCACTTT CASSGGLGSPLHF
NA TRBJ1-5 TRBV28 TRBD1 TGTGCCAGCAGTTTAAGGGGGCGAGGGAATCAGCCCCAGCATTTT CASSLRGRGNQPQHF
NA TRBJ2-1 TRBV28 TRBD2 TGTGCCAGCCTGACTAGCGGGGGGCCTTCCTCCTACAATGAGCAGTTCTTC CASLTSGGPSSYNEQFF
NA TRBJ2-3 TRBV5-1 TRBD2 TGCGCCAGCAGCTTGGGGACTAGCGGGGGCACAGATACGCAGTATTTT CASSLGTSGGTDTQYF